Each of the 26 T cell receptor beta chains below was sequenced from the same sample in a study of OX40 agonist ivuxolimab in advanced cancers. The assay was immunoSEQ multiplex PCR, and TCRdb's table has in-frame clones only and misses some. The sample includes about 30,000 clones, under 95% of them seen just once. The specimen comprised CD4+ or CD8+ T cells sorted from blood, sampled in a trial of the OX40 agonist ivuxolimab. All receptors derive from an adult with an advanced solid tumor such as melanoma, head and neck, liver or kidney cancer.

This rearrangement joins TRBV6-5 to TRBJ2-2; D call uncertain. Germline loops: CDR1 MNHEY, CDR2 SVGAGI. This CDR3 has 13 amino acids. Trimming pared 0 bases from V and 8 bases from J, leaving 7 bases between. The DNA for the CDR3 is TGTGCCAGCAGTTACTCGACCCGAGGGGAGCTGTTTTTT. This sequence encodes CASSYSTRGELFF.

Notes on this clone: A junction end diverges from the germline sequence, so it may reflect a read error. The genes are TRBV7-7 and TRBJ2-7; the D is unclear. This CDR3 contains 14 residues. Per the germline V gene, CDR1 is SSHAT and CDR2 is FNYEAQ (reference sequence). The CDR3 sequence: CASSLDPDSYEQYF. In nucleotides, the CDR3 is TGTGCTAGCAGCTTGGACCCGGACTCCTACGAGCAGTACTTC.

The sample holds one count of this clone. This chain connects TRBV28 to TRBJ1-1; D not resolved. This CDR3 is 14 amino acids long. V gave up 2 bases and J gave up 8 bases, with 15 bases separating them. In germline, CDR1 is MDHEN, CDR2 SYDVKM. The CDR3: CASSLEGGPFEAFF. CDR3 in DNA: TGTGCCAGCAGTTTAGAAGGCGGCCCGTTCGAAGCTTTCTTT.

The CDR3 region has the DNA TGTGCCAGCAGTCTCCACTTTACGGTTTCCGGGGAGCTGTTTTTT. It specifies CASSLHFTVSGELFF. The chain combines TRBV28 with TRBJ2-2; D is unclear. The V end was cut by 5 bases, the J end by 6 bases, with 16 bases between. Germline values: CDR1 MDHEN, CDR2 SYDVKM. This CDR3 is 15 amino acids long.

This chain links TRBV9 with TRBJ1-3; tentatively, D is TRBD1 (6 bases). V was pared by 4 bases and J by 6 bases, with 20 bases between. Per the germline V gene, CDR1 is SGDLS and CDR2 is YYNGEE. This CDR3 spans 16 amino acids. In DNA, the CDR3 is TGTGCCAGCAGCCCCCGAGGACAGTACTTTGAAAACACCATATATTTT. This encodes CASSPRGQYFENTIYF.

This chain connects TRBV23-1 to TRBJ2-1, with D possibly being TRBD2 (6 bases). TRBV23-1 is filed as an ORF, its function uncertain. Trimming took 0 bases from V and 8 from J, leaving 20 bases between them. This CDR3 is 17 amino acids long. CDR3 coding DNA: TGCGCCAGCAGTCAATCGGGGGGAGTAGCTGGAATCGATGAGCAGTTCTTC. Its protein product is CASSQSGGVAGIDEQFF.

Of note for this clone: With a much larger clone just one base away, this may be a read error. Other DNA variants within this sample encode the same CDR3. The chain's CDR3 is CARSLMCLAGGPEQYF. The CDR3 region has the DNA TGTGCCAGAAGCTTGATGTGCTTAGCGGGTGGGCCCGAGCAGTACTTC. The chain couples TRBV5-3 to TRBJ2-7; TRBD2 aligns across 7 bases. TRBV5-3 is treated as an ORF (open reading frame) with a function not yet certain. V gave up 1 base and J gave up 6 bases; unmatched junction bases: 13. This CDR3 comprises 16 residues.

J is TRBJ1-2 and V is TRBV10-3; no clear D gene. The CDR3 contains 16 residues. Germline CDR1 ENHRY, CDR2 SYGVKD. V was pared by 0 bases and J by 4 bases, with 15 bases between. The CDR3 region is CAISESIPPVAYGYTF. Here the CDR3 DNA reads TGTGCCATCAGTGAGTCGATTCCCCCCGTCGCCTATGGCTACACCTTC.

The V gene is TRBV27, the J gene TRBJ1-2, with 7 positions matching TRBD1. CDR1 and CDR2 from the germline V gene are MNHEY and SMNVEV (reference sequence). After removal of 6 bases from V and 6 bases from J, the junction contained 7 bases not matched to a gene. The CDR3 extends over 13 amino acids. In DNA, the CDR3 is TGTGCCAGCAGCCCTGACAGGGTCGATGGCTACACCTTC. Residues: CASSPDRVDGYTF.

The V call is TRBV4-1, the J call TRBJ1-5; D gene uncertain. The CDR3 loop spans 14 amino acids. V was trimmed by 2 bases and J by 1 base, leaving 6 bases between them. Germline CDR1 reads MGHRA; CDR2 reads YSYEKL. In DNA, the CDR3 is TGCGCCAGCAGCCAAAGGTCCAGCAATCAGCCCCAGCATTTT. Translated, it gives CASSQRSSNQPQHF.

CDR3 nucleotide sequence: TGCGCCAGCAGCCAAGACCCGGAATACGAGCAGTACTTC. Translated, it gives CASSQDPEYEQYF. V gene TRBV4-3 combines with J gene TRBJ2-7; D not resolved. The CDR3 is made up of 13 amino acids. The germline V and J ends were trimmed by 0 bases and 4 bases, with 7 bases remaining between them. The germline V gene has CDR1 LGHNA and CDR2 YSLEER.

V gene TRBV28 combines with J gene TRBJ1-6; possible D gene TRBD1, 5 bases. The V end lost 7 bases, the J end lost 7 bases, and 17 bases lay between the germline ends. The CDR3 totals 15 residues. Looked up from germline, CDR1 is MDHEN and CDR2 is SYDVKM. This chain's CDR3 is CASINPGWGNSPLHF. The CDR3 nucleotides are TGTGCCAGCATCAACCCAGGATGGGGCAATTCACCCCTCCACTTT.

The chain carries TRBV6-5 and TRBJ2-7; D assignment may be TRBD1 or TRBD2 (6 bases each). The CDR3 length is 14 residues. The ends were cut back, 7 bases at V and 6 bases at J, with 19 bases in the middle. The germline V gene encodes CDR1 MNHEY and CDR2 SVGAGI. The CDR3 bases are TGTGCCAGCAAAACGGGGGCAGGGTTGGGCGAGCAGTACTTC. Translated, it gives CASKTGAGLGEQYF.

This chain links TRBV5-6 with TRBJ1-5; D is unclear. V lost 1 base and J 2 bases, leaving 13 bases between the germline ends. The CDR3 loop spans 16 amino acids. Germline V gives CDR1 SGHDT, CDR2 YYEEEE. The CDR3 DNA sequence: TGTGCCAGCAGCTTGCGCGGGGTCGGGGGCAATCAGCCCCAGCATTTT. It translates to CASSLRGVGGNQPQHF.

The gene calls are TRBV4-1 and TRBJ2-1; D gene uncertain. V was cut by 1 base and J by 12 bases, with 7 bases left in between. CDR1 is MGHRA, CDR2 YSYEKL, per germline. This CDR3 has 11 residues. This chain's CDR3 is CASSQGLGQFF. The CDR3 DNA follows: TGCGCCAGCAGCCAAGGGCTGGGGCAGTTCTTC.

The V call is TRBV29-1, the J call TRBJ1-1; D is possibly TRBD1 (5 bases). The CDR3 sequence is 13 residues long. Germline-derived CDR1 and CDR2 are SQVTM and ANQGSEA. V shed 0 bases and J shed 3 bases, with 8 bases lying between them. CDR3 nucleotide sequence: TGCAGCGTTGAAGATACGGGGGACACTGAAGCTTTCTTT. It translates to CSVEDTGDTEAFF. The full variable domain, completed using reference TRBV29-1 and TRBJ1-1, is SAVISQKPSRDICQRGTSLTIQCQVDSQVTMMFWYRQQPGQSLTLIATANQGSEATYESGFVIDKFPISRPNLTFSTLTVSNMSPEDSSIYLCSVEDTGDTEAFFGQGTRLTVV.

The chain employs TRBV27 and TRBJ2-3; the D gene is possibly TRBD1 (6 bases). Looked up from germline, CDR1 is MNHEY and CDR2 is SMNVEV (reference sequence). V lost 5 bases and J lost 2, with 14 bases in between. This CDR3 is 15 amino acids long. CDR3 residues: CASSNAHRATDTQYF. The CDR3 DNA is TGTGCCAGCAGTAACGCTCACAGGGCCACAGATACGCAGTATTTT.

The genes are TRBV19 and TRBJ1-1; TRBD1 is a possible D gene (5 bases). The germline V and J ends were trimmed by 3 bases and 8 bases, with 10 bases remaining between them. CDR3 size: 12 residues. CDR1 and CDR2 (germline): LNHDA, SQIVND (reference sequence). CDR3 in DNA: TGTGCCAGTAGTATGGGGGTGGCAGAAGCTTTCTTT. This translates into CASSMGVAEAFF.

The CDR3 here is CASSVWGDYNSPLHF. CDR3 bases: TGTGCCAGCAGCGTATGGGGGGACTATAATTCACCCCTCCACTTT. V usage is TRBV9 and J usage is TRBJ1-6; D perhaps matches TRBD1 (5 bases). The CDR3 consists of 15 residues. Per the germline V gene, CDR1 is SGDLS and CDR2 is YYNGEE. The V and J ends lost 1 base and 3 bases respectively, with 8 bases between them.

CDR3 DNA: TGTGCCACCAGCTCGCTAGCGGGACCGGATACGCAGTATTTT. Protein product: CATSSLAGPDTQYF. The chain carries TRBV15 and TRBJ2-3; 9 bases map to TRBD2. V trimming: 5 bases; J trimming: 6 bases; junction bases outside the gene matches: 6. This CDR3 comprises 14 residues. The germline V gene has CDR1 LNHNV and CDR2 YYDKDF (reference sequence).

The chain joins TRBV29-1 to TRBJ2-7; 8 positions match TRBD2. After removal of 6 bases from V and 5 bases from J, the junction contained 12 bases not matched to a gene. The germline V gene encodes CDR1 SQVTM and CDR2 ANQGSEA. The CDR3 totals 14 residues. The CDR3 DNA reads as TGCAGCGTGCAGACCGGGACTAGTCTCGACGAGCAGTACTTC. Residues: CSVQTGTSLDEQYF.

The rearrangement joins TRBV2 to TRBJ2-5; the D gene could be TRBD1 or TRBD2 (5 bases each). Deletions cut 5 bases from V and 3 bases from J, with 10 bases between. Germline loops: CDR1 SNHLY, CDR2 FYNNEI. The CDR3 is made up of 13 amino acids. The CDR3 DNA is TGTGCCAGCAGTCCCCGAGGGGAAGAGACCCAGTACTTC. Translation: CASSPRGEETQYF.

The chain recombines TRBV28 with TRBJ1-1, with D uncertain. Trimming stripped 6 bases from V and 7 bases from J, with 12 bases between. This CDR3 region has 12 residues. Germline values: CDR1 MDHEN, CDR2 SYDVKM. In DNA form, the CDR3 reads TGTGCCAGCAGCCCCGATAGGTATGAAGCTTTCTTT. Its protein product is CASSPDRYEAFF.

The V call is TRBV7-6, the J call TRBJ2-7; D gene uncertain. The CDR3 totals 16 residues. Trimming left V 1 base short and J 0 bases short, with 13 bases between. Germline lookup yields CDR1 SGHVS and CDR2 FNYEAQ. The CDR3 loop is CASSLDSPTPSYEQYF. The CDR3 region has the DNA TGTGCCAGCAGCTTAGATAGCCCGACGCCCTCCTACGAGCAGTACTTC.

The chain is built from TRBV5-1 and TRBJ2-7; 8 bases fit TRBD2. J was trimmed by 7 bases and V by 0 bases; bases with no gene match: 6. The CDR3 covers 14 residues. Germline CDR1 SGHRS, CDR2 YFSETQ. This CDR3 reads CASSLAGGPGEQYF. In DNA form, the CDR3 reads TGCGCCAGCAGCTTGGCGGGAGGGCCGGGGGAGCAGTACTTC.

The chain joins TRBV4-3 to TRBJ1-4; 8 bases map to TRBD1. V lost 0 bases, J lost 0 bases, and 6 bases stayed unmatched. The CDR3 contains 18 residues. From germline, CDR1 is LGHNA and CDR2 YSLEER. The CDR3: CASSQETGGVATNEKLFF. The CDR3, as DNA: TGCGCCAGCAGCCAAGAAACAGGGGGGGTCGCAACTAATGAAAAACTGTTTTTT.